Listed below are T cell receptor beta chains from one sample, sequenced in a study of patients and donors after allogeneic stem cell transplantation. TCRdb fed the RT-PCR reads into MiXCR, producing one record per CDR3 protein. The sample includes roughly 960,000 distinct CDR3 sequences, more than 15% of them seen just once. Sequences were obtained from blood, either unsorted or a sorted T cell fraction (not recorded which). The source of these receptors is a human donor who was either an allogeneic HSCT recipient or a stem cell or donor lymphocyte infusion donor (not recorded which). It is not recorded whose cells these are; they may come from a transplant donor. The CDR3 runs from the conserved cysteine through the conserved F or W. A D gene is named only where the DNA matches it firmly. Clone size appears in some rows only: once, few, many, or a class for an expanded clone.

j_call d_call clone_size v_call cdr3_nt cdr3_aa
TRBJ1-1 NA NA TRBV6-1 TGTGCCAGCAGGGGTCTTCCAGGGCCCACGAACACTGAAGCTTTCTTT CASRGLPGPTNTEAFF
TRBJ1-1 NA NA TRBV12-3/TRBV12-4 TGTGCCAGCAGTTTTAGCCGCGCCTGGACTGAAGCTTTCTTT CASSFSRAWTEAFF
TRBJ1-1 NA NA TRBV5-5 TGTGCCAGCAGCAGGGGGGGAGGGTACACTGAAGCTTTCTTT CASSRGGGYTEAFF
TRBJ2-7 TRBD1 few TRBV20-1 TGCAGTGCTTTCAAACCGGGACAGGGCCACTACGAGCAGTACTTC CSAFKPGQGHYEQYF
TRBJ2-1 TRBD2 few TRBV27 TGTGCCAGCACCTCAGCGGGGGGCCCCTCTAAGGAGCAGTTCTTC CASTSAGGPSKEQFF
TRBJ2-6 TRBD1 NA TRBV5-1 TGCGCCAGCAGCTTGGTCCTAACCGGGACAGCCAATCCTGGGGCCAACGTCCTGACTTTC CASSLVLTGTANPGANVLTF
TRBJ2-3 NA NA TRBV5-1 TGCGCCAGCAGGCACTTCACAGATACGCAGTATTTT CASRHFTDTQYF
TRBJ1-2 NA NA TRBV21-1 TGTGCCACCAACACAGGGGCCCCTTTAGGCGGCTACACCTTC CATNTGAPLGGYTF
TRBJ2-1 TRBD2 few TRBV5-1 TGCGCCAGCAGCATTGGCGGGGGGACCAATGAGCAGTTCTTC CASSIGGGTNEQFF
TRBJ2-7 NA NA TRBV5-1 TGCGCCAGCAGCTTGGTTTTCGGGCAGTCGCTCAGCTCCTACGAGCAGTACTTC CASSLVFGQSLSSYEQYF
TRBJ2-1 TRBD2 few TRBV29-1 TGCAGCGTTGGCCCAGCGGGAGTAGATGAGCAGTTCTTC CSVGPAGVDEQFF
TRBJ2-1 NA NA TRBV3-1 TGTGCCAGCAGCCCCTTGAAGGCCCGTCTTGTCAATGAGCAGTTCTTC CASSPLKARLVNEQFF
TRBJ2-7 NA many TRBV5-1 TGCGCCAGCAGCCAAACTATCTACGAGCAGTACTTC CASSQTIYEQYF
TRBJ2-7 NA few TRBV5-1 TGCGCCAGCAGCCCACGGACAGGAGGGGTCGAGCAGTACTTC CASSPRTGGVEQYF
TRBJ2-2 NA NA TRBV20-1 TGCAGTGCTAGAGTCCTAGTTGACACCGGGGAGCTGTTTTTT CSARVLVDTGELFF
TRBJ2-1 TRBD2 NA TRBV20-1 TGCAGTGCTCGACTAGCGGGATTGATCAATGAGCAGTTCTTC CSARLAGLINEQFF
TRBJ2-3 TRBD1 NA TRBV6-2/TRBV6-3 TGTGCCAGCAGCCCCCCGCAGGGACAGGGCACAGATACGCAGTATTTT CASSPPQGQGTDTQYF
TRBJ2-7 NA few TRBV9 TGTGCCAGCAGCCCCCCCTCGAGGGGCATTACCTACGAGCAGTACTTC CASSPPSRGITYEQYF
TRBJ2-5 NA NA TRBV5-6 TGTGCCAGCAGCTTGGTGCTATCCGGGACCCAGTACTTC CASSLVLSGTQYF
TRBJ1-6 TRBD1 NA TRBV30 TGTGCCTGGACTATAGGACAGGGGGGGAACTCACCCCTCCACTTT CAWTIGQGGNSPLHF
TRBJ1-1 NA few TRBV30 TGTGCCTGGAGTAACGGGATGAACACTGAAGCTTTCTTT CAWSNGMNTEAFF
TRBJ1-3 NA few TRBV12-3/TRBV12-4 TGTGCCAGCAGTTTAGCCCCTATTGGAAACACCATATATTTT CASSLAPIGNTIYF
TRBJ2-4 TRBD2 NA TRBV20-1 TGCAGTGCTAGAGCTAGCGGGAGTGACATTCAGTACTTC CSARASGSDIQYF
TRBJ2-6 NA many TRBV2 TGTGCCAGCAGTGAAAGATCCTCTGGGGCCAACGTCCTGACTTTC CASSERSSGANVLTF